These 19 T cell receptor beta chains came from one sample sequenced in a study of T cell changes during pregnancy in multiple sclerosis. Profiling relied on immunoSEQ multiplex PCR, and the TCRdb table lists in-frame clones only, not all of them. The sample includes 40,000 to 55,000 clones, more than 85% of them seen just once. This material consisted of CD8+ T cells from peripheral blood mononuclear cells, taken in the second trimester of pregnancy. The receptors come from a female donor with multiple sclerosis, enrolled in a pregnancy study.

The chain is built from TRBV5-6 and TRBJ1-2; a possible D gene is TRBD1 (6 bases). Germline V CDR1 and CDR2: SGHDT, YYEEEE. V lost 3 bases and J 3 bases, leaving 15 bases between the germline ends. This CDR3 contains 15 residues. The CDR3 loop is CASSSIRQDYYGYTF. DNA of the CDR3: TGTGCCAGCAGCTCCATCCGACAGGACTACTATGGCTACACCTTC.

The chain couples TRBV9 to TRBJ2-2; no clear D. CDR1 is SGDLS, CDR2 YYNGEE, per germline. V lost 7 bases and J 8 bases, leaving 15 bases between the germline ends. The CDR3 spans 13 residues. CDR3 region: CASEPGKLGELFF. The CDR3, as DNA: TGTGCCAGCGAGCCAGGCAAACTGGGGGAGCTGTTTTTT. Using reference TRBV9 and TRBJ2-2 for the parts outside the CDR3, the full variable domain is DSGVTQTPKHLITATGQRVTLRCSPRSGDLSVYWYQQSLDQGLQFLIQYYNGEERAKGNILERFSAQQFPDLHSELNLSSLELGDSALYFCASEPGKLGELFFGEGSRLTVL.

This chain joins TRBV27 and TRBJ2-7; 9 positions agree with TRBD1. With V trimmed by 5 bases and J by 2 bases, 7 bases remained unmatched. The CDR3 totals 15 residues. Germline V gene data show CDR1 as MNHEY and CDR2 as SMNVEV (reference sequence). DNA for the CDR3: TGTGCCAGCAGTCCCCGGGACAGGGACCCCTACGAGCAGTACTTC. Encoded protein: CASSPRDRDPYEQYF.

The V call is TRBV4-1, the J call TRBJ2-7, with a possible D match to TRBD2 (7 bases). The CDR3 consists of 15 residues. Per germline, CDR1 MGHRA and CDR2 YSYEKL. V was clipped by 0 bases and J by 6 bases, with 15 bases between them. In DNA form, the CDR3 reads TGCGCCAGCAGCCAAGAGGAGGGGGGGGCTTTCGAGCAGTACTTC. Residues: CASSQEEGGAFEQYF.

Points on this clone: The junction and the germline gene differ at one end; a read error may be behind it. The chain uses TRBV7-7 and TRBJ2-7; a possible D gene is TRBD2 (6 bases). Per the germline V gene, CDR1 is SSHAT and CDR2 is FNYEAQ (reference sequence). The CDR3 contains 13 residues. CDR3 amino acids: CASSAGPSYEQYF. DNA for the CDR3: TGTGCTAGCAGCGCGGGGCCTTCCTACGAGCAGTACTTC.

V gene TRBV7-9 combines with J gene TRBJ2-1; TRBD1 is a possible D gene (6 bases). The CDR3 has 15 residues. CDR1 SEHNR and CDR2 FQNEAQ come from the germline V gene (reference sequence). V dropped 0 bases and J dropped 2 bases, with 8 bases sitting between them. The CDR3 nucleotides are TGTGCCAGCAGCTTAGCCCAGGGGACCTACAATGAGCAGTTCTTC. Translating gives CASSLAQGTYNEQFF.

The chain couples TRBV28 to TRBJ2-1; D unclear. Germline V CDR1 and CDR2: MDHEN, SYDVKM. CDR3 length equals 11 residues. V lost 8 bases to trimming and J lost 6 bases, with 8 bases between them. This chain's CDR3 is CASFAANEQFF. The DNA of the CDR3 is TGTGCCAGCTTTGCGGCCAATGAGCAGTTCTTC.

The chain couples TRBV2 to TRBJ2-7; possibly TRBD1 for D (5 bases). Germline CDR1 SNHLY, CDR2 FYNNEI. V was clipped by 8 bases and J by 4 bases, with 9 bases between them. This CDR3 has 11 amino acids. In nucleotides, the CDR3 is TGTGCCAGCCGGACAAGTTACGAGCAGTACTTC. Its translation is CASRTSYEQYF.

This chain joins TRBV6-6 and TRBJ2-1; D not certain. The germline CDR1 and CDR2 sequences are MNHNY and SVGAGI (reference sequence). The CDR3 totals 11 residues. The V end was cut by 0 bases, the J end by 15 bases, with 9 bases between. The CDR3 DNA sequence: TGTGCCAGCAGTTACTCGAAAAGAGTGTTCTTC. Its protein is CASSYSKRVFF.

The rearrangement joins TRBV23-1 to TRBJ2-5, with 13 bases aligning to TRBD2. TRBV23-1 is marked as an open reading frame, function uncertain. This CDR3 region has 23 residues. The V segment lost 2 bases and the J segment 3 bases; nucleotides outside the gene matches: 24. The CDR3 bases are TGCGCCAGCAGTCAAAAACAGAACAGGGGGCCTTCTACTAGCGGGGGGGTGAAAGAGACCCAGTACTTC. Translated, it gives CASSQKQNRGPSTSGGVKETQYF.

The J gene is TRBJ1-1, the V gene TRBV13; D gene ambiguous. V dropped 1 base and J dropped 3 bases, with 12 bases sitting between them. This CDR3 contains 15 residues. Germline lookup yields CDR1 PRHDT and CDR2 FYEKMQ (reference sequence). This CDR3 reads CASSLVGSGHTEAFF. The CDR3, as DNA: TGTGCCAGCAGCTTAGTAGGTAGCGGGCACACTGAAGCTTTCTTT.

The V call is TRBV7-9, the J call TRBJ2-3; the D is unclear. The CDR3 contains 14 residues. V dropped 2 bases and J dropped 3 bases, with 9 bases sitting between them. Germline V CDR1 and CDR2: SEHNR, FQNEAQ (reference sequence). CDR3 bases: TGTGCCAGCAGCTTAACGGAGAGTACAGATACGCAGTATTTT. This sequence encodes CASSLTESTDTQYF.

The rearrangement links TRBV19 to TRBJ2-7; 8 bases agree with TRBD1. CDR1 and CDR2 from the germline V gene are LNHDA and SQIVND (reference sequence). This CDR3 has 15 amino acids. Germline trimming cut 5 bases from V and 5 bases from J; bases unmatched to any gene: 11. The CDR3 here is CASSGRQGPFHEQYF. In nucleotides, the CDR3 is TGTGCCAGTAGTGGCAGACAGGGGCCATTCCACGAGCAGTACTTC.

The chain has TRBV9 and TRBJ2-2; possibly TRBD2 for D (6 bases). The germline V gene has CDR1 SGDLS and CDR2 YYNGEE. Trimming left V 4 bases short and J 5 bases short, with 24 bases between. This CDR3 comprises 18 residues. The CDR3 nucleotides are TGTGCCAGCAGCCTCGGAGGGACCGCTGGGACGGGGACCGGGGAGCTGTTTTTT. Translating gives CASSLGGTAGTGTGELFF.

J is TRBJ1-2 and V is TRBV19; the match to TRBD1 covers 7 bases. The CDR3 spans 15 residues. V shed 5 bases and J 3 bases; nucleotides not matched to a gene: 9. Germline assignment: CDR1 LNHDA and CDR2 SQIVND (reference sequence). CDR3 DNA sequence: TGTGCCAGTAGTCCTTCCCCAGGGGGGCACTATGGCTACACCTTC. Translating gives CASSPSPGGHYGYTF.

This chain connects TRBV19 to TRBJ2-1, with TRBD2 identical over 8 bases. The V and J ends lost 5 bases and 7 bases, in that order; junction bases with no gene match: 13. Germline V CDR1 and CDR2: LNHDA, SQIVND (reference sequence). This CDR3 has 16 amino acids. Here the CDR3 reads CASSAPPAGDENEQFF. CDR3 nucleotides: TGTGCCAGTAGTGCCCCCCCAGCGGGGGATGAGAATGAGCAGTTCTTC. The whole variable domain, remainder taken from reference TRBV19 and TRBJ2-1, is DGGITQSPKYLFRKEGQNVTLSCEQNLNHDAMYWYRQDPGQGLRLIYYSQIVNDFQKGDIAEGYSVSREKKESFPLTVTSAQKNPTAFYLCASSAPPAGDENEQFFGPGTRLTVL.

The chain joins TRBV15 to TRBJ2-3; 7 bases are shared with TRBD2. The CDR3 consists of 15 residues. Germline V gives CDR1 LNHNV, CDR2 YYDKDF (reference sequence). J was trimmed by 2 bases and V by 4 bases; bases with no gene match: 6. The CDR3, as DNA: TGTGCCACCAGCAACGAAGCGGGGACCACAGATACGCAGTATTTT. Protein product: CATSNEAGTTDTQYF.

The rearrangement joins TRBV2 to TRBJ1-5; D might be TRBD1 (6 bases). The length of the CDR3 is 14 residues. The germline V and J ends were trimmed by 6 bases and 1 base, with 10 bases remaining between them. Germline values: CDR1 SNHLY, CDR2 FYNNEI. CDR3: CASRMGQSNQPQHF. CDR3 in DNA: TGTGCCAGCAGGATGGGACAAAGCAATCAGCCCCAGCATTTT. Full variable domain (remainder filled in from reference TRBV2 and TRBJ1-5): EPEVTQTPSHQVTQMGQEVILRCVPISNHLYFYWYRQILGQKVEFLVSFYNNEISEKSEIFDDQFSVERPDGSNFTLKIRSTKLEDSAMYFCASRMGQSNQPQHFGDGTRLSIL.

The rearrangement uses TRBV9 and TRBJ1-1; 11 bases fit TRBD1. Germline V gene lookup returns CDR1 SGDLS and CDR2 YYNGEE. This CDR3 spans 16 amino acids. Unmatched junction bases numbered 3, after V lost 0 bases and J lost 2 bases. CDR3 in amino acids: CASSVGTGGRNTEAFF. In DNA form, the CDR3 reads TGTGCCAGCAGCGTAGGGACAGGGGGCCGTAACACTGAAGCTTTCTTT.